The 14 T cell receptor beta chains below all came from one sample that was sequenced in a study of T cells in Graves' hyperthyroidism and ophthalmopathy. Regions amplified from RNA transcripts were the TCR beta CDR3 regions. A first-round RT-PCR of the TCR CDR3 used the HTBI primer set. TCRdb reanalysed the multiplex PCR reads using MiXCR and keeps one entry per CDR3 protein. The sample lists hundreds of thousands of distinct CDR3 sequences, just under 45% occurring once. Sequenced: peripheral blood or thyroid tissue (not recorded which). The receptors come from an adult man with Graves' disease, either hyperthyroidism or ophthalmopathy (not recorded which).

There are many counts of this clonotype. J is TRBJ2-7 and V is TRBV7-9; TRBD1 agrees at 8 bases. This CDR3 region has 15 residues. CDR1 is SEHNR and CDR2 is FQNEAQ in the germline V gene (reference sequence). V trimming: 4 bases; J trimming: 0 bases; junction bases outside the gene matches: 5. CDR3 protein: CASSSGQGISYEQYF. CDR3 coding DNA: TGTGCCAGCAGCTCCGGACAGGGCATCTCCTACGAGCAGTACTTC.

The chain has TRBV7-3 and TRBJ2-1; no clear D. Trimming took 5 bases from V and 8 from J, leaving 7 bases between them. CDR3 size: 11 residues. From germline, CDR1 is SGHTA and CDR2 FQGTGA. The CDR3 region has the DNA TGTGCCAGCAGCCCAAGGTATGAGCAGTTCTTC. Its translation is CASSPRYEQFF.

The V gene is TRBV12-3 or TRBV12-4, the J gene TRBJ1-5; D uncertain. The CDR3 is 16 residues long. Trimming took off 6 bases at V and 5 bases at J, with 20 bases between the two ends. The CDR3 reads CASSVYPLGGDQPQHF. The CDR3 DNA is TGTGCCAGCAGCGTATACCCTCTCGGCGGTGATCAGCCCCAGCATTTT.

This clonotype came up a few times. The V call is TRBV7-9, the J call TRBJ2-2; possibly TRBD1 or TRBD2 for D (5 bases each). The CDR3 is 14 residues long. Trimming removed 6 bases from V and 1 base from J, with 9 bases in between. CDR1 is SEHNR and CDR2 is FQNEAQ in the germline V gene (reference sequence). CDR3: CASSWGRNTGELFF. CDR3 DNA sequence: TGTGCCAGCAGTTGGGGACGGAACACCGGGGAGCTGTTTTTT.

The chain employs TRBV10-3 and TRBJ2-7, with 10 bases that match TRBD1. Per the germline V gene, CDR1 is ENHRY and CDR2 is SYGVKD. This CDR3 region has 14 residues. The junction had 7 bases not matched to a gene; V was cut back by 5 bases and J by 6 bases. The CDR3: CAISPGTGESEQYF. CDR3 DNA: TGTGCCATCAGTCCCGGGACAGGGGAAAGCGAGCAGTACTTC.

The V call is TRBV7-9, the J call TRBJ1-6; D is undetermined. Germline V gives CDR1 SEHNR, CDR2 FQNEAQ (reference sequence). The CDR3 extends over 14 amino acids. Trimming stripped 5 bases from V and 8 bases from J, with 13 bases between. In nucleotides, the CDR3 is TGTGCCAGCAGCCCCGCGGGCGTAGATTCACCCCTCCACTTT. This codes for CASSPAGVDSPLHF.

This clonotype has more than one count but fewer than ten. The CDR3 loop reads CAISDPVTGSNYGYTF. CDR3 DNA: TGTGCCATCAGTGACCCAGTGACAGGGTCTAACTATGGCTACACCTTC. The chain links TRBV10-3 to TRBJ1-2; TRBD1 aligns across 7 bases. The CDR3 is made up of 16 amino acids. Germline lookup yields CDR1 ENHRY and CDR2 SYGVKD. With V trimmed by 3 bases and J by 0 bases, 7 bases remained unmatched.

This rearrangement joins TRBV29-1 to TRBJ1-2; D remains ambiguous. V dropped 8 bases and J dropped 4 bases, with 14 bases sitting between them. CDR3 length: 12 amino acids. Germline V gene lookup returns CDR1 SQVTM and CDR2 ANQGSEA. The CDR3 sequence: CSLVTATYGYTF. CDR3 DNA: TGCAGCTTGGTTACGGCAACCTATGGCTACACCTTC.

V is TRBV25-1 and J is TRBJ1-2; the match to TRBD1 covers 8 bases. The CDR3 sequence is 15 residues long. The V gene end was trimmed by 8 bases and the J gene end by 8 bases; junction bases not matched to a gene: 16. CDR1 is MGHDK and CDR2 is SYGVNS in the germline V gene. The CDR3, as DNA: TGTGCCAGCTTAGGGACTAGGCAGGGGGCTAACGGCTACACCTTC. This encodes CASLGTRQGANGYTF.

The chain combines TRBV7-2 with TRBJ1-2; D might be TRBD1 (5 bases). The V and J ends lost 1 base and 6 bases respectively, with 12 bases between them. The CDR3 is 14 residues long. The germline gives CDR1 SGHTA, CDR2 FQGNSA. The CDR3 region is CASSLDQGNDGYTF. CDR3 nucleotides: TGTGCCAGCAGCTTAGATCAGGGAAACGATGGCTACACCTTC.

With respect to this clonotype: This may be a read error: a much more frequent sequence differs by one nucleotide. The rearrangement links TRBV7-8 to TRBJ1-6; tentatively, D is TRBD1 (6 bases). Germline loops: CDR1 SGHVS, CDR2 FQNEAQ. Trimming left V 9 bases short and J 10 bases short, with 19 bases between. The CDR3 length is 14 residues. The CDR3 DNA is TGTGCCAGTATGGGTGGACAGCGCCTCTCACCCCTCCACTTT. Protein sequence: CASMGGQRLSPLHF.

This clonotype was picked up a small number of times. This sequence joins TRBV20-1 and TRBJ2-5; D is undetermined. The germline V and J ends were trimmed by 8 bases and 5 bases, with 15 bases remaining between them. This CDR3 has 12 amino acids. CDR1 is DFQATT, CDR2 SNEGSKA, per germline (reference sequence). CDR3 sequence: CSSDSMPETQYF. The CDR3 nucleotides read TGCAGTTCCGATTCGATGCCCGAGACCCAGTACTTC.

This clonotype was counted at least ten times. In DNA form, the CDR3 reads TGTGCCAGCCTCGGTGAAAAACTGTTTTTT. This translates into CASLGEKLFF. This chain joins TRBV2 and TRBJ1-4; D is undetermined. The V gene's germline CDR1 is SNHLY and CDR2 FYNNEI. This CDR3 comprises 10 residues. Trimming took 8 bases from V and 7 from J, leaving 5 bases between them.

This clonotype was found a few times. A much larger clone differs by one base, so this may be a read error. The genes are TRBV15 and TRBJ2-7; D not resolved. Trimming stripped 0 bases from V and 5 bases from J, with 11 bases between. CDR3 length: 14 residues. Germline V gene lookup returns CDR1 LNHNV and CDR2 YYDKDF (reference sequence). In nucleotides, the CDR3 is TGTGCCACCAGCAGAGATCTAACAGCCGACGAGCAGTACTTC. Translating gives CATSRDLTADEQYF.